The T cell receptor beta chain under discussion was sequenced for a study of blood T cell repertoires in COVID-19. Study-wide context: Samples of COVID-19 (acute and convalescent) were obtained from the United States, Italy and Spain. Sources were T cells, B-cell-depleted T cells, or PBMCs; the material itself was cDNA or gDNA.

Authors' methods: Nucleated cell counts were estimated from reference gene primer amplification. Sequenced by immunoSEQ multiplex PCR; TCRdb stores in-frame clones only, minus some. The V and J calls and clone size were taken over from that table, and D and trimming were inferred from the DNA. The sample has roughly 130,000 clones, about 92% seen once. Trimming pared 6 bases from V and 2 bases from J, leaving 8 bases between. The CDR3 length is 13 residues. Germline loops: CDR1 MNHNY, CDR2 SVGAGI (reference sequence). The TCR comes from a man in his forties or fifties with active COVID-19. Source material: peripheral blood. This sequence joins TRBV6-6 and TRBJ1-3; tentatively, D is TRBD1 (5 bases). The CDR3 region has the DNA TGTGCCAGCAGAGGGGTGGCTGGAAACACCATATATTTT. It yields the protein CASRGVAGNTIYF.